This T cell receptor (beta chain) was documented in a study of blood T cells in healthy people across ages. Points on this clonotype: Antigen: not known.

Germline CDR1 is GTSNPN and CDR2 is SVGIG (reference sequence). V lost 0 bases and J 4 bases, leaving 12 bases between the germline ends. The CDR3 is 14 amino acids. Overall study findings and caveats: Naive CD4+ cells and diversity were both higher in long-lived donors than in aged donors. Measured against age, TCR beta diversity per million T cells decreased in a roughly linear manner.

Isolation of PBMCs gave at least 7 million cells per sample. Using a J-beta primer mix together with a sample-barcoded 5' primer, a second PCR was run for roughly 6 to 12 cycles. TCRdb used MiXCR to reprocess the 5' RACE reads, holding one entry per CDR3 protein. The sample includes about 680,000 distinct CDR3 sequences, around 45% seen only once; the top ten take around 32%. The chain carries TRBV30 and TRBJ1-1, with D possibly TRBD1 on 5 matching bases. The specimen was blood. This TCR derives from a woman in her sixties or seventies in good health. In DNA, the CDR3 is TGTGCCTGGAGTGTAGATGGGGCAGCCACTGAAGCTTTCTTT. Translation: CAWSVDGAATEAFF.